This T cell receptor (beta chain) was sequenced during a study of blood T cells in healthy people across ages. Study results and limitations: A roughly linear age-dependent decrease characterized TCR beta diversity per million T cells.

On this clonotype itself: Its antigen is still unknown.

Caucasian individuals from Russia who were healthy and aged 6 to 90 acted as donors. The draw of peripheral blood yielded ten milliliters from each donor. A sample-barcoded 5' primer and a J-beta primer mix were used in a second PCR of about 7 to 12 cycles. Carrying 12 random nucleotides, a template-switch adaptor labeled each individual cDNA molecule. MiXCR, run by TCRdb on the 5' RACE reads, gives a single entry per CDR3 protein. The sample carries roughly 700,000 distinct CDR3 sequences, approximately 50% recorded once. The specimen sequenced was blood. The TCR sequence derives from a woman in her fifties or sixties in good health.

As DNA, the CDR3 is TGTGCCACCAGTGACTCAGGACTAGCGAGCTCCTACGAGCAGTACTTC. Its translation: CATSDSGLASSYEQYF. V gene TRBV24-1 combines with J gene TRBJ2-7; TRBD2 agrees at 9 bases. CDR1 is KGHDR and CDR2 is SFDVKD in the germline V gene. The CDR3 spans 16 residues. Unmatched junction bases numbered 6, after V lost 4 bases and J lost 0 bases.